Listed below are T cell receptor beta chains from one sample, sequenced in a study of identical twins. Each CDR3 protein gets one entry after TCRdb re-called the 5' RACE reads with MiXCR. The sample contains about 530,000 distinct CDR3 sequences, around 20% of which appear only once. This sample was shared with a second study, whose subject was yellow fever vaccine responses in identical twins.

Sample: CD4+ T cells sorted from blood. Receptors originate from a young woman in good health. The CDR3 runs from the conserved cysteine through the conserved F or W. A D gene is named only where the DNA matches it firmly. The size entry is marked missing in some rows and otherwise reads once, few, many or a size class.

size	V	J	D	DNA	CDR3
few	TRBV27	TRBJ2-2	-	TGTGCCAGCACCTCAAGGAGGGGGGCGGGGAACACCGGGGAGCTGTTTTTT	CASTSRRGAGNTGELFF
few	TRBV11-2	TRBJ2-1	-	TGTGCCAGCAGCTCTCCCTACGTTAGTGGCTTGGGGGGTTACAATGAGCAGTTCTTC	CASSSPYVSGLGGYNEQFF
-	TRBV2	TRBJ2-7	TRBD1	TGTGCCAGCAGTGAAGGCAGGGGGCAGGAGTACTTC	CASSEGRGQEYF
-	TRBV12-3/TRBV12-4	TRBJ2-7	TRBD2	TGTGCCAGCAGGGATAGCGGGAGTCGGTACGAGCAGTACTTC	CASRDSGSRYEQYF
many	TRBV10-3	TRBJ1-1	-	TGTGCCATCAGTGAGGAGTCATCGAAGGCTTTCTTT	CAISEESSKAFF
-	TRBV7-8	TRBJ2-3	-	TGTGCCAGCAGCCGCCGGGACTCCTATTGGAGCACAGATACGCAGTATTTT	CASSRRDSYWSTDTQYF
few	TRBV7-9	TRBJ2-3	TRBD2	TGTGCCAGCAGCTTTGGACTAGCGGGGGGCCTCACAGATACGCAGTATTTT	CASSFGLAGGLTDTQYF
-	TRBV7-8	TRBJ1-5	-	TGTGCCAGCAGCTTAGTAAAGGGATATAGCAATCAGCCCCAGCATTTT	CASSLVKGYSNQPQHF
-	TRBV19	TRBJ2-1	-	TGTGCCAGTAGCTTAGATACAATATACAATGAGCAGTTCTTC	CASSLDTIYNEQFF
few	TRBV12-3/TRBV12-4	TRBJ2-7	TRBD1	TGTGCCAGCAGTCCCTACAGGGGGTGGGGGCAGTACTTC	CASSPYRGWGQYF
-	TRBV9	TRBJ2-1	TRBD2	TGTGCCAGCAGCGTAGACCCTAGCGGGAGGAGGTCTAATGAGCAGTTCTTC	CASSVDPSGRRSNEQFF
-	TRBV6-5	TRBJ2-3	TRBD2	TGTGCCAGCAGTTACTCGAGGAGCGGGAGAGGCACAGATACGCAGTATTTT	CASSYSRSGRGTDTQYF
-	TRBV10-2	TRBJ2-2	-	TGCGCCAGCCGAGCACGAGTGAACACCGGGGAGCTGTTTTTT	CASRARVNTGELFF
few	TRBV18	TRBJ2-1	-	TGTGCCAGCTCACCCTTTGGGGATAGCTCCTACAATGAGCAGTTCTTC	CASSPFGDSSYNEQFF
many	TRBV12-3/TRBV12-4	TRBJ2-7	-	TGTGCCAGCAGTCCCGTAAACATCTACGAGCAGTACTTC	CASSPVNIYEQYF
few	TRBV7-9	TRBJ2-1	-	TGTGCCAGCAGCTTCCAGCCCGGAGCCTCGGGGGAGCAGTTCTTC	CASSFQPGASGEQFF
-	TRBV20-1	TRBJ2-1	TRBD2	TGCAGTGCTAGAGTCAGTAGCGGGGGTTGGTCCTACAATGAGCAGTTCTTC	CSARVSSGGWSYNEQFF
few	TRBV29-1	TRBJ2-5	-	TGCAGCGTTGAAAATTGGAGACAGAAACAAGAGACCCAGTACTTC	CSVENWRQKQETQYF
-	TRBV5-1	TRBJ1-2	TRBD1	TGCGCCAGCAGCTTACAGGGGGAGATCTATGGCTACACCTTC	CASSLQGEIYGYTF
few	TRBV28	TRBJ2-1	-	TGTGCCAGCAGTTTAGGGGACTCGAGCTCCTACAATGAGCAGTTCTTC	CASSLGDSSSYNEQFF
-	TRBV6-1	TRBJ1-1	TRBD1	TGTGCCAGCACTCAAACCGGGACAGCAACCACTGAAGCTTTCTTT	CASTQTGTATTEAFF
few	TRBV9	TRBJ2-2	-	TGTGCCAGCAGCCCTCGTCAGGTAGTCACCGGGGAGCTGTTTTTT	CASSPRQVVTGELFF
few	TRBV7-3	TRBJ2-5	-	TGTGCCAGCAGGGGGACCGAGCAAGAGACCCAGTACTTC	CASRGTEQETQYF
few	TRBV29-1	TRBJ2-1	-	TGCAGCGCCAGACTAGGAGATGAGCAGTTCTTC	CSARLGDEQFF
-	TRBV5-1	TRBJ2-7	-	TGCGCCAGCAGCTCAAGCCAGGGCCACGAGCAGTACTTC	CASSSSQGHEQYF
-	TRBV20-1	TRBJ2-2	TRBD2	TGCAGTGCTCGTACCGGGACTAGTAACACCGGGGAGCTGTTTTTT	CSARTGTSNTGELFF
once	TRBV6-1	TRBJ2-6	-	TGTGCCAGCAGACGTATGACAGGCTCTGGGGCCAACGTCCTGACTTTC	CASRRMTGSGANVLTF
few	TRBV7-3	TRBJ2-1	TRBD2	TGTGCCAGCAGCCCCAGGCCGGGACTAGCGGGAGGCCAGGGTGAGCAGTTCTTC	CASSPRPGLAGGQGEQFF
many	TRBV12-3/TRBV12-4	TRBJ1-2	-	TGTGCCAGCAGTCCAACCCGCACGACTAACTATGGCTACACCTTC	CASSPTRTTNYGYTF
-	TRBV5-1	TRBJ1-4	-	TGCGCCAGCAGCACGGGGACATCAACTAATGAAAAACTGTTTTTT	CASSTGTSTNEKLFF
few	TRBV27	TRBJ2-3	-	TGTGCCAGCAGTTTTTTGGTCCCCGTTGTGGGGCGGTATAGCACAGATACGCAGTATTTT	CASSFLVPVVGRYSTDTQYF
-	TRBV2	TRBJ1-2	-	TGTGCCAGCAGTGAAATACAGACTACCATCTATGGCTACACCTTC	CASSEIQTTIYGYTF
-	TRBV27	TRBJ2-2	TRBD1	TGTGCCAGCAGCTCCTTACCCCCGGGACAGGGGGGTTCCGGGGAGCTGTTTTTT	CASSSLPPGQGGSGELFF
-	TRBV9	TRBJ1-2	TRBD1	TGTGCCAGCAGACAGGGGCCGACCTATGGCTACACCTTC	CASRQGPTYGYTF
few	TRBV6-5	TRBJ2-3	-	TGTGCCAGCAGTTACGGGGAAAAAGATACGCAGTATTTT	CASSYGEKDTQYF
-	TRBV5-1	TRBJ1-1	-	TGCGCCAGCCGGTCTCAGGGAGAAGCTTTCTTT	CASRSQGEAFF
-	TRBV7-9	TRBJ1-1	-	TGTGCCAGCAGCTTAGAAGGAATCGGAACTGAAGCTTTCTTT	CASSLEGIGTEAFF
few	TRBV7-4	TRBJ2-1	TRBD2	TGTGCCAGCAGCTTAGATCAGCCTAGCGGGAGTAAGTATGAGCAGTTCTTC	CASSLDQPSGSKYEQFF
few	TRBV24-1	TRBJ2-2	TRBD1	TGTGCCACCAGTGATCTTCCTAGGGGACAGGGGGCCAACACCGGGGAGCTGTTTTTT	CATSDLPRGQGANTGELFF
few	TRBV12-3/TRBV12-4	TRBJ2-7	-	TGTGCCAGCAGTTTCCTCGACTACGAGCAGTACTTC	CASSFLDYEQYF
-	TRBV6-2/TRBV6-3	TRBJ2-3	-	TGTGCCAGCACCCACCCTCTTACAGATACGCAGTATTTT	CASTHPLTDTQYF
-	TRBV18	TRBJ2-7	TRBD2	TGTGCCAGCTCACCACCGTCTAGCGGGAGGTACGAGCAGTACTTC	CASSPPSSGRYEQYF
few	TRBV20-1	TRBJ2-1	TRBD2	TGCAGTGCTAGTCCGACTAGCGGGGTCTACAATGAGCAGTTCTTC	CSASPTSGVYNEQFF
-	TRBV6-2/TRBV6-3	TRBJ2-3	-	TGTGCCAGCAGTTTTTCGCGGACCAGCACAGATACGCAGTATTTT	CASSFSRTSTDTQYF
few	TRBV2	TRBJ2-5	TRBD1	TGTGCCACCCCCCCCGGGACAGGGTATCAGACCCAGTACTTC	CATPPGTGYQTQYF
-	TRBV12-3/TRBV12-4	TRBJ2-4	-	TGTGCCAGCAGTCCCAGTCTCGAAACCAAAAACATTCAGTACTTC	CASSPSLETKNIQYF
-	TRBV7-9	TRBJ2-7	TRBD1	TGTGCCAGCAGCTTAAGGGCCGGGACAGGATCCTACGAGCAGTACTTC	CASSLRAGTGSYEQYF
-	TRBV7-9	TRBJ1-1	-	TGTGCCAGCATGGGGATGAACACTGAAGCTTTCTTT	CASMGMNTEAFF
few	TRBV27	TRBJ1-2	-	TGTGCCAGCAGGCCCTTGAACAGGGATTCGTTTGGCTACACCTTC	CASRPLNRDSFGYTF
-	TRBV6-4	TRBJ2-3	-	TGTGCATCTAGGAGGGGAAATACGCAGTATTTT	CASRRGNTQYF